Below, 20 T cell receptor beta chains from the same sample are listed, as sequenced in a study of blood T cells in healthy people across ages. Combining a sample-barcoded 5' primer with a J-beta primer mix, a second PCR ran for 7 to 11 cycles. Via MiXCR, TCRdb re-called the 5' RACE reads, giving one row per CDR3 protein. The table lists about 1.5 million distinct CDR3 sequences, roughly 43% of them singletons. The specimen sequenced was blood. The receptors come from a woman aged 18-29 years in good health.

The rearrangement links TRBV12-3 or TRBV12-4 to TRBJ1-2; TRBD1 agrees at 9 bases. CDR3 length: 13 amino acids. The junction had 8 bases not matched to a gene; V was cut back by 7 bases and J by 8 bases. The DNA for the CDR3 is TGTGCCAGCACCCCGGACAGGGGATGGGGCTACACCTTC. Protein sequence: CASTPDRGWGYTF.

This clonotype has more than one count but fewer than ten. The chain employs TRBV6-5 and TRBJ2-3, with D perhaps TRBD1 or TRBD2 (6 bases each). Trimming removed 6 bases at V and 6 bases at J, with 19 bases between. This CDR3 has 15 residues. Germline V lookup: CDR1 MNHEY, CDR2 SVGAGI. In nucleotides, the CDR3 is TGTGCCAGCAGGACGGGACAACCGGGAGCCGATACGCAGTATTTT. This translates into CASRTGQPGADTQYF.

V gene TRBV3-1 combines with J gene TRBJ2-1, with 11 nucleotides matching TRBD2. The germline gives CDR1 LGHDT, CDR2 YNNKEL (reference sequence). V lost 4 bases, J lost 6 bases, and 14 bases stayed unmatched. This CDR3 is 18 amino acids long. CDR3 loop: CASSRQPYVSGGANEQFF. The CDR3 DNA follows: TGTGCCAGCAGCCGACAACCATATGTTAGCGGGGGGGCCAATGAGCAGTTCTTC.

For this clonotype: A much larger clone differs from this one at a single base, so this may be a read error. The rearrangement links TRBV4-3 to TRBJ2-1, with TRBD2 matching 8 bases. Germline CDR1 and CDR2: LGHNA and YSLEER. The CDR3 runs to 18 residues. V trimming: 0 bases; J trimming: 13 bases; junction bases outside the gene matches: 20. The CDR3 DNA is TGCGCCAGCAGCCAAGAGGTGTGGACTAGCTACAACCAAGAGACCCAGTTCTTC. This translates into CASSQEVWTSYNQETQFF.

The chain couples TRBV5-6 to TRBJ1-1, with D possibly TRBD1 on 5 matching bases. The CDR3 spans 13 residues. The V and J ends lost 3 bases and 5 bases respectively, with 11 bases between them. Germline V lookup: CDR1 SGHDT, CDR2 YYEEEE. The CDR3 sequence is CASSSRQHTEAFF. In DNA form, the CDR3 reads TGTGCCAGCAGCTCGAGACAGCATACTGAAGCTTTCTTT. Supplemented by reference TRBV5-6 and TRBJ1-1, the full variable domain reads DAGVTQSPTHLIKTRGQQVTLRCSPKSGHDTVSWYQQALGQGPQFIFQYYEEEERQRGNFPDRFSGHQFPNYSSELNVNALLLGDSALYLCASSSRQHTEAFFGQGTRLTVV.

This clonotype appeared a few times. J is TRBJ2-3 and V is TRBV4-3; no clear D. Germline V gives CDR1 LGHNA, CDR2 YSLEER. Trimming removed 0 bases at V and 3 bases at J, with 7 bases between. This CDR3 has 14 residues. As DNA, the CDR3 is TGCGCCAGCAGCCAAGAGGTCTATACAGATACGCAGTATTTT. Amino acids: CASSQEVYTDTQYF.

This clonotype was detected a few times. The rearrangement links TRBV20-1 to TRBJ2-6, with D possibly matching TRBD1 (5 bases). The germline gives CDR1 DFQATT, CDR2 SNEGSKA (reference sequence). CDR3 length: 14 residues. Trimming shortened V by 6 bases and J by 2 bases, and 11 bases separated the two germline ends. The CDR3 nucleotides read TGCAGTGCGCCGACAGCTCCTGGGGCCAACGTCCTGACTTTC. Translation gives CSAPTAPGANVLTF.

This clonotype has more than one count but fewer than ten. This chain links TRBV20-1 with TRBJ1-2, with 7 nucleotides matching TRBD1. Germline-derived CDR1 and CDR2 are DFQATT and SNEGSKA (reference sequence). V lost 5 bases to trimming and J lost 8 bases; unmatched junction nucleotides: 8. CDR3 length: 12 amino acids. The CDR3 DNA is TGCAGTGCTCTGAAGGGGGCCGTGGGCTACACCTTC. Encoded protein: CSALKGAVGYTF.

This clonotype was seen only once. V is TRBV10-3 and J is TRBJ1-6; no firm D call. This CDR3 spans 13 amino acids. V lost 0 bases to trimming and J lost 8 bases, with 5 bases between them. CDR1 and CDR2 from the germline V gene are ENHRY and SYGVKD. The CDR3 bases are TGTGCCATCAGTGAGTCCGAGGATTCACCCCTCCACTTT. This encodes CAISESEDSPLHF.

Details on this clonotype: One end of the junction varies from germline; a read error may be responsible. For the CDR3, the DNA is TGTGCCAGCAGGCAAAACTATGGCTGCACCTTC. Amino acids: CASRQNYGCTF. The chain is built from TRBV6-2 or TRBV6-3 and TRBJ1-2; no clear D gene. The CDR3 covers 11 residues. Germline V lookup: CDR1 MNHEY, CDR2 SVGEGT.

This chain links TRBV5-1 with TRBJ1-6; maybe TRBD1 (5 bases). The CDR3 runs 14 residues. Germline values: CDR1 SGHRS, CDR2 YFSETQ. The germline V and J ends were trimmed by 7 bases and 7 bases, with 15 bases remaining between them. The CDR3 spells CASGYTGLNSPLHF. CDR3 nucleotides: TGCGCCAGCGGATATACAGGACTGAATTCACCCCTCCACTTT. The variable domain in full, with the rest retrieved from reference TRBV5-1 and TRBJ1-6, is KAGVTQTPRYLIKTRGQQVTLSCSPISGHRSVSWYQQTPGQGLQFLFEYFSETQRNKGNFPGRFSGRQFSNSRSEMNVSTLELGDSALYLCASGYTGLNSPLHFGNGTRLTVT.

This chain links TRBV7-9 with TRBJ1-3; weak D call: TRBD1 (6 bases). Germline assignment: CDR1 SEHNR and CDR2 FQNEAQ (reference sequence). Trimming removed 6 bases at V and 2 bases at J, with 14 bases between. CDR3 length: 15 amino acids. CDR3 nucleotides: TGTGCCAGCAGTTTCGCGGGGGGCACTGGAAACACCATATATTTT. Amino acids: CASSFAGGTGNTIYF.

This clonotype was observed a few times. The J gene is TRBJ2-3, the V gene TRBV6-1; 7 nucleotides agree with TRBD1. The CDR3 runs to 14 residues. V was clipped by 4 bases and J by 9 bases; unmatched bases: 10. Germline assignment: CDR1 MNHNS and CDR2 SASEGT. CDR3 in amino acids: CASSADRSRETQYF. CDR3 coding DNA: TGTGCCAGCAGTGCGGACAGGTCCAGGGAGACGCAGTATTTT.

The CDR3 reads CASSLQGADWAEAFF. CDR3 nucleotide sequence: TGTGCCAGCAGCTTACAGGGGGCGGATTGGGCTGAAGCTTTCTTT. This chain joins TRBV7-9 and TRBJ1-1; TRBD1 aligns across 8 bases. There are 15 residues in the CDR3. Trimming cost V 2 bases and J 6 bases; bases outside gene matches: 8. Germline loops: CDR1 SEHNR, CDR2 FQNEAQ (reference sequence).

V and J are TRBV7-2 and TRBJ2-3; D is unresolved. Germline assignment: CDR1 SGHTA and CDR2 FQGNSA. V was clipped by 3 bases and J by 2 bases, with 9 bases between them. The length of the CDR3 is 14 residues. CDR3 loop: CASSFVQHTDTQYF. Here the CDR3 DNA reads TGTGCCAGCAGCTTTGTACAGCACACAGATACGCAGTATTTT.

V usage is TRBV12-3 or TRBV12-4 and J usage is TRBJ2-1; D possibly corresponds to TRBD2 (6 bases). The V end lost 1 base, the J end lost 8 bases, and 15 bases lay between the germline ends. This CDR3 spans 15 amino acids. For the CDR3, the DNA is TGTGCCAGCAGTTTAGGGGACTCCCCAAGCGATGAGCAGTTCTTC. This codes for CASSLGDSPSDEQFF.

This clonotype was seen a few times. The chain combines TRBV29-1 with TRBJ2-3, with 7 bases fitting TRBD1. This CDR3 contains 16 residues. Germline V gene data show CDR1 as SQVTM and CDR2 as ANQGSEA. The ends lost 6 bases at V and 0 bases at J; junction bases unmatched: 12. CDR3 loop: CSVLTRQGGSTDTQYF. As DNA, the CDR3 is TGCAGCGTCCTAACCAGACAGGGCGGGAGCACAGATACGCAGTATTTT.

The chain employs TRBV27 and TRBJ2-1; TRBD2 might be the D (7 bases). Germline lookup yields CDR1 MNHEY and CDR2 SMNVEV (reference sequence). The CDR3 loop spans 13 amino acids. V lost 3 bases and J 12 bases, leaving 15 bases between the germline ends. In nucleotides, the CDR3 is TGTGCCAGCAGTTTTGGGGGGGCGAGAGCGCAGTTCTTC. This translates into CASSFGGARAQFF.

This chain links TRBV12-3 or TRBV12-4 with TRBJ1-1, with a tentative D call TRBD1 (5 bases). The CDR3 spans 15 residues. V lost 8 bases to trimming and J lost 1 base, with 17 bases between them. The CDR3 sequence: CASRHTGRRNTEAFF. The CDR3 DNA sequence: TGTGCCAGCCGACACACGGGACGGAGGAACACTGAAGCTTTCTTT.

With respect to this clonotype: At one end the junction does not follow the germline gene, possibly because of a read error. This chain uses TRBV20-1 with TRBJ1-2; possibly TRBD1 for D (5 bases). Germline CDR1 is DFQATT and CDR2 is SNEGSKA (reference sequence). The CDR3 totals 15 residues. This chain's CDR3 is CSARAGGDQGYVYTF. In DNA form, the CDR3 reads TGCAGTGCTAGAGCTGGGGGAGATCAAGGCTATGTCTACACCTTC.